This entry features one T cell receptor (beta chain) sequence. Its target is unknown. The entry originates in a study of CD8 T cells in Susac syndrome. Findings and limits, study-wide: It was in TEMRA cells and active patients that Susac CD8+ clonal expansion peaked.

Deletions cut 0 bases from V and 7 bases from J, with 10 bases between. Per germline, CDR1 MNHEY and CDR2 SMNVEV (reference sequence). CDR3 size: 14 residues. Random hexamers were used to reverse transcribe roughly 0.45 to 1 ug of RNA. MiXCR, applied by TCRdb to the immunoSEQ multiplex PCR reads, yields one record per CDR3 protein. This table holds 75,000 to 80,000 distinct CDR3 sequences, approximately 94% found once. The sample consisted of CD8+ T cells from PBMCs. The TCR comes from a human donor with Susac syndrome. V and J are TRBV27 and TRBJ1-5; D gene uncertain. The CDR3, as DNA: TGTGCCAGCAGTTTATCGAGGGTGGGGCAGCCCCAGCATTTT. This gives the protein CASSLSRVGQPQHF.